The sequence of this T cell receptor (beta chain) was determined in a study of cytomegalovirus exposure and HLA in healthy donors. At the level of the study: Researchers found that less than 90% of under 450 genotyped donors fell within the Caucasian-associated ancestry cluster.

Primers for the PCR totalled 60 Vbeta and 13 Jbeta. Assay: immunoSEQ multiplex PCR; the TCRdb copy retains only in-frame clones and omits some. The sample yields 120,000 to 150,000 clones, 76% seen once. There are 17 residues in the CDR3. J lost 6 bases, V lost 1 base, and 13 bases had no gene match. Germline values: CDR1 LNHDA, CDR2 SQIVND (reference sequence). Sequenced input: PBMCs. This receptor was obtained from a man in his forties in good health and CMV-seronegative. The V gene is TRBV19, the J gene TRBJ2-7, with 9 bases identical to TRBD2. CDR3: CASSIAVGVAGAGEQYF. CDR3 DNA sequence: TGTGCCAGTAGTATAGCGGTAGGAGTAGCGGGAGCGGGCGAGCAGTACTTC.